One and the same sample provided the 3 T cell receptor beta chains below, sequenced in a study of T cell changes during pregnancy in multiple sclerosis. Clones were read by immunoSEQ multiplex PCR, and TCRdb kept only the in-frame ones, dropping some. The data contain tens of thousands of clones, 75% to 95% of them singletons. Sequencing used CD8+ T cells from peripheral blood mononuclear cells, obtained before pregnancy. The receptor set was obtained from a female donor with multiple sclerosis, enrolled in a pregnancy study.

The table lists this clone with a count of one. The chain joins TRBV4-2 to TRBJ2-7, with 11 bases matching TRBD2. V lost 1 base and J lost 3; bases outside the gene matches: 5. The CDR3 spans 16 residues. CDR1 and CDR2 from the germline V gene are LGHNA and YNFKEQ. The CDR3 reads CASSQVATSGNYEQYF. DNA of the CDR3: TGTGCCAGCAGCCAAGTGGCGACTAGCGGGAACTACGAGCAGTACTTC.

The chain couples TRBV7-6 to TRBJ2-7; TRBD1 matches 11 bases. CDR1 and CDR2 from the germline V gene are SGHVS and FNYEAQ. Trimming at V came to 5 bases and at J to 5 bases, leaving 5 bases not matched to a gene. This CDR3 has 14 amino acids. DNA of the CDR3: TGTGCCAGCAGCCCCCCGGACAGGGGGCACGAGCAGTACTTC. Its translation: CASSPPDRGHEQYF.

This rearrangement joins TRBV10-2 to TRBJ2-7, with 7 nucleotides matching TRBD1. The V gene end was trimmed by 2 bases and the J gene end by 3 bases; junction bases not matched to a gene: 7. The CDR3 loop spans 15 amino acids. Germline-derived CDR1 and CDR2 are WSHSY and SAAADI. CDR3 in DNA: TGCGCCAGCAGTGAGCGACAGGGTCCCAACTACGAGCAGTACTTC. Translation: CASSERQGPNYEQYF.